The clone carrying this T cell receptor beta chain was observed a few times. Trimming took 7 bases from V and 6 from J; bases not matched to a gene: 8. The length of the CDR3 is 14 residues. CDR1 is SEHNR and CDR2 is FQNEAQ in the germline V gene (reference sequence). TCRdb independently ran MiXCR on the 5' RACE reads; one entry per CDR3 protein. This repertoire shows approximately 56,000 distinct CDR3 sequences, about 16% found once; its top ten account for 4.1%. The sample originates from a study of early T cells in non-severe SARS-CoV-2 infection. Source: whole blood, taken at baseline. This clonotype originated in an adult who was a healthcare worker with PCR-confirmed SARS-CoV-2 infection or an uninfected control (not recorded which). V is TRBV7-9 and J is TRBJ2-1; 8 bases map to TRBD2. Here the CDR3 DNA reads TGTGCCAGCACCCAGCGGGAGAACGCCAATGAGCAGTTCTTC. The encoded protein is CASTQRENANEQFF.